The clone carrying this T cell receptor beta chain was observed a few times. Its target is unknown. These data come from a study of T cell clonotyping in hematopoietic cell transplantation. Study-wide context: Recipient samples before transplant were obtained post-cytoreduction. Study conclusions and caveats: CD4 and CD8 repertoire contributions could not be separated without sorting. Graft donor and pretransplant recipient Inverse Simpson Index values predicted broader posttransplant TCR diversity.

Time point: recipient sample about 28 days before transplant, after cytoreduction. Blood collection times were about day -28 and days 30, 100, 180 posttransplant. Generated by immunoSEQ multiplex PCR, the TCRdb table keeps only in-frame clones and is missing some. Seen here are roughly 40,000 clones, 85% observed once, and the top ten hold approximately 3%. Sample: peripheral blood mononuclear cells, taken before stem cell transplant. This sequence was found in a man between 60 and 75 years old with acute myeloid leukemia. Some clones in this sample may be carry-over from other donors' samples.

The CDR3 region has the DNA TGTGCCAGCAGCCCGCGAGGAAATTCGGGATTATCGGAAAAACTGTTTTTT. Its translation is CASSPRGNSGLSEKLFF. This rearrangement joins TRBV9 to TRBJ1-4; D not certain. V was trimmed by 4 bases and J by 8 bases, leaving 24 bases between them. This CDR3 spans 17 amino acids. Germline V lookup: CDR1 SGDLS, CDR2 YYNGEE.